This T cell receptor (beta chain) was sequenced during a study of immune characterization of retroperitoneal liposarcoma. TCRdb analysed the PCR reads with MiXCR anew, one entry per CDR3 protein. Among 9,500 to 13,000 distinct CDR3 sequences listed, 27% were seen once. The germline gives CDR1 MNHNS, CDR2 SASEGT. V was clipped by 9 bases and J by 4 bases; unmatched bases: 5. The CDR3 is made up of 12 amino acids. This rearrangement joins TRBV6-1 to TRBJ1-2; 7 nucleotides align to TRBD1. The sequenced sample was tumor tissue. This TCR came from a female donor with retroperitoneal liposarcoma. The CDR3 bases are TGTGCCAGAAGGACAGGATTCTATGGCTACACCTTC. Its translation is CARRTGFYGYTF.